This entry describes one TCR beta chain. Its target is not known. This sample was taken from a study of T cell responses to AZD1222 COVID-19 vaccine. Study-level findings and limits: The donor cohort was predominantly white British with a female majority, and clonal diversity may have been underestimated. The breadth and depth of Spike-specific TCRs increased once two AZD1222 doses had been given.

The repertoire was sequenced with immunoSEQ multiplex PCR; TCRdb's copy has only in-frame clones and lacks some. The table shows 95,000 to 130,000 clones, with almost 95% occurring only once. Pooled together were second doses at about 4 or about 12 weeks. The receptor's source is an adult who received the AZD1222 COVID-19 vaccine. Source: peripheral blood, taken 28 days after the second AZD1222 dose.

The CDR3 region has the DNA TGTGCCAGCAGACCCGACAGAGTCCAAGAGACCCAGTACTTC. This gives the protein CASRPDRVQETQYF. This chain links TRBV5-4 with TRBJ2-5, with a possible D match to TRBD1 (5 bases). Germline V gene sequence: CDR1 SGHNT, CDR2 YYREEE (reference sequence). The CDR3 loop spans 14 amino acids. V was shortened by 5 bases and J by 1 base, with 12 bases between the two germline ends.